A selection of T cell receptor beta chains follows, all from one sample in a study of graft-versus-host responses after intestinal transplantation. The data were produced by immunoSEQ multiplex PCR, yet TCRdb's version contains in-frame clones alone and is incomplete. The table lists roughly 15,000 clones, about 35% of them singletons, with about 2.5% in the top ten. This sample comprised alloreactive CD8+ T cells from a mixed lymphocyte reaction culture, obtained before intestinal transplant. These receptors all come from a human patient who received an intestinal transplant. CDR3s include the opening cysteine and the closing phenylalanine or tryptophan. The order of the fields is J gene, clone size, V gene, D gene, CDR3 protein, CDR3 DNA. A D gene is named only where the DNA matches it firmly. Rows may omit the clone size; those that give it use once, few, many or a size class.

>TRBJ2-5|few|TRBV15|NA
CARKDVGERKAYPQETQYF
TGTGCGAGGAAGGACGTAGGTGAACGGAAGGCATATCCCCAAGAGACCCAGTACTTC
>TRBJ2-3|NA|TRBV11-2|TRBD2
CASSLGTSGGYTDTQYF
TGTGCCAGCAGCTTAGGGACTAGCGGGGGATACACAGATACGCAGTATTTT
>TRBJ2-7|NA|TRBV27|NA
CASSWGAVSSYEQYF
TGTGCCAGCAGTTGGGGAGCCGTCAGCTCCTACGAGCAGTACTTC
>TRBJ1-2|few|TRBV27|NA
CASSSQGFYPLYGYTF
TGTGCCAGCAGTTCTCAGGGGTTCTACCCTCTCTATGGCTACACCTTC
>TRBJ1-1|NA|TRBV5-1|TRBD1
CASSLIQGARDTEAFF
TGCGCCAGCAGCTTGATCCAGGGGGCTCGGGACACTGAAGCTTTCTTT
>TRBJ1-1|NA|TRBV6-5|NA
CASSGTFTEAFF
TGTGCCAGCAGTGGGACGTTCACTGAAGCTTTCTTT
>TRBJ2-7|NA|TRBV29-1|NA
CSVENDHSYEQYF
TGCAGCGTTGAAAATGACCATTCCTACGAGCAGTACTTC
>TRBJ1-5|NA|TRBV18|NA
CASSPFARVHSNQPQHF
TGTGCCAGCTCACCATTCGCGCGCGTTCATAGCAATCAGCCCCAGCATTTT
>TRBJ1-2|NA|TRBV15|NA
CATSSFSRHPINYGYTF
TGTGCCACCAGCAGCTTCAGTAGACACCCAATAAACTATGGCTACACCTTC
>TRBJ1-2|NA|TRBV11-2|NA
CASSSPSKTGIYGYTF
TGTGCCAGCAGCTCCCCTTCAAAAACAGGGATCTATGGCTACACCTTC
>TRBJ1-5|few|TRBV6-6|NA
CASSYVVSNNQPQHF
TGTGCCAGCAGTTATGTAGTGTCCAACAATCAGCCCCAGCATTTT
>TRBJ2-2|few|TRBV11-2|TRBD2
CASSGRLAGFNTGELFF
TGTGCCAGCAGCGGAAGGCTAGCGGGTTTTAACACCGGGGAGCTGTTTTTT
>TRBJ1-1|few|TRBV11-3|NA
CASTKTIGGGRPSTEAFF
TGTGCCAGCACTAAGACGATCGGAGGGGGGAGGCCGAGCACTGAAGCTTTCTTT
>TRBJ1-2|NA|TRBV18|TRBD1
CASSLNRGRGYTF
TGTGCCAGCTCACTAAACAGGGGGAGAGGCTACACCTTC
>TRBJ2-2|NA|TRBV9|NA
CASSGTGELFF
TGTGCCAGCAGCGGAACCGGGGAGCTGTTTTTT
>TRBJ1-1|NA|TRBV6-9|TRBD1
CASSATGVGEAFF
TGTGCCAGCAGTGCGACAGGGGTTGGTGAAGCTTTCTTT
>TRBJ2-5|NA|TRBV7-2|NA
CASSLESEETQYF
TGTGCCAGCAGCTTAGAATCTGAGGAGACCCAGTACTTC
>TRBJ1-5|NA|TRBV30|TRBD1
CAWSGVGGNSNQPQHF
TGTGCCTGGAGTGGAGTAGGGGGCAATAGCAATCAGCCCCAGCATTTT
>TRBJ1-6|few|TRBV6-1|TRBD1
CASSSGTGSNSPLHF
TGTGCCAGCAGTTCCGGGACAGGTTCAAATTCACCCCTCCACTTT
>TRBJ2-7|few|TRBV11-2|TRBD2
CASSLIGAGASYEQYF
TGTGCCAGCAGCTTAATTGGAGCGGGGGCCTCCTACGAGCAGTACTTC
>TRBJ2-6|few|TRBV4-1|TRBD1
CASSYRGYGANVLTF
TGCGCCAGCAGCTACAGGGGGTATGGGGCCAACGTCCTGACTTTC
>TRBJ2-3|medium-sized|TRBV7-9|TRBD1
CASSPRTGGLTDTQYF
TGTGCCAGCAGCCCCAGGACAGGAGGTTTAACAGATACGCAGTATTTT
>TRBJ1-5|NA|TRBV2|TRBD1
CASKTGTGRRVNQPQHF
TGTGCCAGCAAAACGGGGACAGGGCGTCGTGTCAATCAGCCCCAGCATTTT
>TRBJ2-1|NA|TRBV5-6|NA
CASSLDFPRYNEQFF
TGTGCCAGCAGCTTGGATTTCCCGCGCTACAATGAGCAGTTCTTC
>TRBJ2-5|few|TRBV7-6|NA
CASSQDSVQETQYF
TGTGCCAGCAGCCAGGACAGTGTCCAAGAGACCCAGTACTTC
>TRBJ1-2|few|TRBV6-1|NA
CASSNRQSGLYGYTF
TGTGCCAGCAGTAACAGACAGAGCGGGTTGTATGGCTACACCTTC
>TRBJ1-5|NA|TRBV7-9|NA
CASSLGGSQPQHF
TGTGCCAGCAGCTTAGGCGGATCTCAGCCCCAGCATTTT
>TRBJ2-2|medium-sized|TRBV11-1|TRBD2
CASSYLAGANTGELFF
TGTGCCAGCAGTTATTTAGCGGGAGCTAACACCGGGGAGCTGTTTTTT
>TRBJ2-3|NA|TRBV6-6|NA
CASSYQGDTQYF
TGTGCCAGCAGTTACCAAGGGGATACGCAGTATTTT
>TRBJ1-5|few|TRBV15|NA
CATSRDLGASQPQHF
TGTGCCACCAGCAGAGATCTGGGGGCAAGTCAGCCCCAGCATTTT
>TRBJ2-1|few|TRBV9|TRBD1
CASSPGTGVYNEQFF
TGTGCCAGCAGCCCCGGGACAGGGGTCTACAATGAGCAGTTCTTC
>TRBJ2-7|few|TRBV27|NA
CASKAGTALYEQYF
TGTGCCAGCAAAGCCGGGACCGCCCTGTACGAGCAGTACTTC
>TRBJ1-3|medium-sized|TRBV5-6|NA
CASSFDRSSGNTIYF
TGTGCCAGCAGCTTCGACCGGAGCTCTGGAAACACCATATATTTT